Presented here are 9 T cell receptor beta chains from one specimen sequenced in a study of graft-versus-host responses after intestinal transplantation. TCRdb's copy holds only in-frame clones and misses some; the assay was immunoSEQ multiplex PCR. The profile shows 130,000 to 150,000 clones, about 93% of them singletons. Their specific antigens are unknown. Source: unstimulated CD4+ T cells sorted from spleen or lymph node cells, taken before intestinal transplant. The receptors shown here come from a human donor who received an intestinal transplant.

The chain joins TRBV19 to TRBJ1-2, with TRBD1 matching over 7 bases. This CDR3 spans 19 amino acids. Germline CDR1 is LNHDA and CDR2 is SQIVND (reference sequence). V gave up 5 bases and J gave up 5 bases; unmatched junction bases: 23. The CDR3 spells CASSPPTGSQFRRWYGYTF. The DNA for the CDR3 is TGTGCCAGTAGTCCTCCGACAGGGAGCCAATTCCGACGTTGGTATGGCTACACCTTC.

V and J are TRBV5-1 and TRBJ2-1; 11 bases fit TRBD2. Trimming took 0 bases from V and 7 from J; bases not matched to a gene: 6. The CDR3 sequence is 16 residues long. Germline lookup yields CDR1 SGHRS and CDR2 YFSETQ. The DNA of the CDR3 is TGCGCCAGCAGCTTGGGTAGCGGGAGGGCCAGAAATGAGCAGTTCTTC. It specifies CASSLGSGRARNEQFF.

The rearrangement joins TRBV27 to TRBJ1-2; D gene ambiguous. Trimming took 2 bases from V and 0 from J, leaving 16 bases between them. The CDR3 totals 17 residues. CDR1 is MNHEY and CDR2 is SMNVEV in the germline V gene (reference sequence). CDR3 region: CASSLLRPGIANYGYTF. The CDR3 nucleotides read TGTGCCAGCAGTTTACTAAGACCGGGAATAGCTAACTATGGCTACACCTTC.

The V gene is TRBV28, the J gene TRBJ1-5; D is ambiguous. The CDR3 loop spans 13 amino acids. CDR1 and CDR2 from the germline V gene are MDHEN and SYDVKM. Trimming shortened V by 3 bases and J by 7 bases, and 10 bases separated the two germline ends. The CDR3 DNA is TGTGCCAGCAGTTTTAGAGGGAGCCAGCCCCAGCATTTT. It yields the protein CASSFRGSQPQHF.

This rearrangement joins TRBV5-4 to TRBJ1-4; 7 nucleotides align to TRBD1. With V trimmed by 3 bases and J by 8 bases, 7 bases remained unmatched. The CDR3 totals 14 residues. Germline V CDR1 and CDR2: SGHNT, YYREEE (reference sequence). The CDR3 nucleotides read TGTGCCAGCAGCTCCACAGGGGTTAGGGAAAAACTGTTTTTT. This codes for CASSSTGVREKLFF.

V and J are TRBV6-1 and TRBJ1-1; the D is unclear. CDR3 length: 14 amino acids. CDR1 and CDR2 from the germline V gene are MNHNS and SASEGT. With 8 bases removed from V and 1 base from J, the gap between germline ends came to 14 bases. In nucleotides, the CDR3 is TGTGCCAGCCACCCGACTCAAAAGAACACTGAAGCTTTCTTT. Encoded protein: CASHPTQKNTEAFF.

This chain uses TRBV12-5 with TRBJ1-1; D gene uncertain. CDR1 LGHNT and CDR2 FRNRAP come from the germline V gene. The length of the CDR3 is 14 residues. V was pared by 7 bases and J by 1 base, with 13 bases between. In nucleotides, the CDR3 is TGTGCTAGTGCCCAGGACCCACCGAACACTGAAGCTTTCTTT. Amino acid sequence: CASAQDPPNTEAFF.

The genes are TRBV27 and TRBJ2-2; TRBD2 aligns across 10 bases. Germline CDR1 and CDR2: MNHEY and SMNVEV (reference sequence). The CDR3 extends over 15 amino acids. Trimming took 8 bases from V and 7 from J; bases not matched to a gene: 10. The CDR3 sequence: CASAPGLASNGELFF. In nucleotides, the CDR3 is TGTGCCAGCGCACCGGGACTAGCGTCGAACGGGGAGCTGTTTTTT.

The gene calls are TRBV7-2 and TRBJ2-5, with 9 positions matching TRBD1. The V segment lost 3 bases and the J segment 5 bases; nucleotides outside the gene matches: 10. The V gene's germline CDR1 is SGHTA and CDR2 FQGNSA. The CDR3 is 16 residues long. CDR3 DNA: TGTGCCAGCAGCTTTGGAGGGACAGGGTCGGGGGAGACCCAGTACTTC. This translates into CASSFGGTGSGETQYF.